This T cell receptor beta chain was observed in a study of PD-1 blockade in classical Hodgkin lymphoma. With no exception, relapse followed autologous stem cell transplantation in all patients, and brentuximab vedotin exposure varied. CDR1 MNHEY and CDR2 SVGAGI come from the germline V gene. The junction had 6 bases not matched to a gene; V was cut back by 8 bases and J by 4 bases. The CDR3 extends over 13 amino acids. Repertoires were generated with immunoSEQ multiplex PCR, while TCRdb's copy carries only in-frame clones and drops some. The data hold roughly 19,000 clones, with roughly 84% observed a single time.

The V call is TRBV6-5, the J call TRBJ1-2, with 8 nucleotides matching TRBD1. The sequence derives from a human donor with classical Hodgkin lymphoma. Specimen: peripheral blood mononuclear cells (PBMCs), collected at baseline. The CDR3 DNA sequence: TGTGCCAGCGGCCAAACAGGGGGCTATGGCTACACCTTC. Protein sequence: CASGQTGGYGYTF.